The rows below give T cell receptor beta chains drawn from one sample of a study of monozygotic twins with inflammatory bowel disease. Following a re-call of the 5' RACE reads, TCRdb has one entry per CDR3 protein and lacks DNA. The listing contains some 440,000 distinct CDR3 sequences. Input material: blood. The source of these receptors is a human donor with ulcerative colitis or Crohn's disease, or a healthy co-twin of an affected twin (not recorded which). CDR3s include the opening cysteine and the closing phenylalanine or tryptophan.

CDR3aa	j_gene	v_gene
CAGSFFDNEQFF	TRBJ2-1	TRBV13
CSASILAAGTDTQYF	TRBJ2-3	TRBV20-1
CAVRGGMNNEQFF	TRBJ2-1	TRBV10-3
CAISRRTEDNTEAFF	TRBJ1-1	TRBV10-3
CASSPPPLNTEAFF	TRBJ1-1	TRBV7-2
CASTKAVLPNEQFF	TRBJ2-1	TRBV6-2/TRBV6-3
CASSLGASGSTDTQYF	TRBJ2-3	TRBV7-2
CASSGGASGSNEQFF	TRBJ2-1	TRBV6-2/TRBV6-3
CASRGTGFGTDTQYF	TRBJ2-3	TRBV5-6
CASSSGQGAGELFF	TRBJ2-2	TRBV7-6
CASSQIPRDTGELFF	TRBJ2-2	TRBV4-2
CASRIGLAGGPGTGELFF	TRBJ2-2	TRBV6-5
CASSSLNDEQYF	TRBJ2-7	TRBV5-4
CAIHGGAGETQYF	TRBJ2-5	TRBV28
CASSYGTPSYEQYF	TRBJ2-7	TRBV7-2
CASSFQPGRGAYEQYF	TRBJ2-7	TRBV27
CASSQVTTEAFF	TRBJ1-1	TRBV3-1
CASSSQRPYNEQFF	TRBJ2-1	TRBV6-2/TRBV6-3
CASRKKGTSGTDEQYF	TRBJ2-7	TRBV27
CASSQTGAAGYTF	TRBJ1-2	TRBV4-1
CASSPMAEAFF	TRBJ1-1	TRBV12-3/TRBV12-4
CASSEISAAAGPQHF	TRBJ1-5	TRBV28
CASSPGTGLGQPQHF	TRBJ1-5	TRBV5-1
CSVRDAGTGELFF	TRBJ2-2	TRBV29-1
CASSFLAENTGELFF	TRBJ2-2	TRBV7-2
CAVAERSSYNEQFF	TRBJ2-1	TRBV30
CSVAQSYEQYF	TRBJ2-7	TRBV29-1
CASRPRGGGVYGYTF	TRBJ1-2	TRBV14
CASSRPSGNSTGELFF	TRBJ2-2	TRBV23-1
CSVADSNQPQHF	TRBJ1-5	TRBV29-1
CASGVLGLNTGELFF	TRBJ2-2	TRBV5-1
CASSLVSRFQETQYF	TRBJ2-5	TRBV28
CASSFKGGNYGYTF	TRBJ1-2	TRBV7-2
CSAREFGNTEAFF	TRBJ1-1	TRBV20-1
CASSRGGQGNQPQHF	TRBJ1-5	TRBV7-9
CASSPGQLAQYYKRNTEAFF	TRBJ1-1	TRBV18
CSVREGMDQPQHF	TRBJ1-5	TRBV29-1
CASSPVRGGGTF	TRBJ1-2	TRBV12-3/TRBV12-4
CATRNPTSGNEQYF	TRBJ2-7	TRBV10-3
CSVDLNTGVLFF	TRBJ2-2	TRBV29-1
CASSLHPATEAFF	TRBJ1-1	TRBV7-9
CSAEGLAGGSGAAKNIQYF	TRBJ2-4	TRBV20-1
CASSPRQGYNSPLHF	TRBJ1-6	TRBV7-2
CISVPEAPRGPKDTQYF	TRBJ2-3	TRBV7-5
CASSGGTATDTQYF	TRBJ2-3	TRBV6-1
CASSPTAGGNGYTF	TRBJ1-2	TRBV5-5
CASSFYGTSQRDNEQFF	TRBJ2-1	TRBV12-1
CASSSRGENVDEQFF	TRBJ2-1	TRBV19
CASSPRTSGARYNEQFF	TRBJ2-1	TRBV5-1
CASSQGGEETQYF	TRBJ2-5	TRBV4-2
CASSFLGGDRDYGYTF	TRBJ1-2	TRBV7-9